The entry that follows covers one TCR beta chain sequence. The antigen is unknown. Sequencing targeted expressed TCRB transcripts, as all isolated RNA had been reverse transcribed. Sequenced by immunoSEQ multiplex PCR; TCRdb stores in-frame clones only, minus some. The sample carries hundreds of thousands of clones, roughly an eighth recorded once. The sample is drawn from a study of beta chain features in type 1 diabetes. Study-level findings and limits: TCRB CDR3s were moderately but significantly shorter in Type 1 diabetes patients in all four CD4+ subsets.

Germline V gene data show CDR1 as MGHDK and CDR2 as SYGVNS. This CDR3 comprises 17 residues. The germline V and J ends were trimmed by 4 bases and 4 bases, with 22 bases remaining between them. V and J are TRBV25-1 and TRBJ1-2; possible D gene TRBD1, 5 bases. Sequencing was performed on naive CD4+ T cells from blood. The sequence was obtained from a man younger than 35 with type 1 diabetes. CDR3 sequence: CASSAAPGQYSGYGYTF. The CDR3 DNA reads as TGTGCCAGCAGTGCTGCCCCGGGGCAATATTCAGGCTATGGCTACACCTTC.